The 16 T cell receptor beta chains below all came from one sample that was sequenced in a study of T cell responses to AZD1222 COVID-19 vaccine. Using immunoSEQ multiplex PCR, the repertoire was profiled, and TCRdb retains in-frame clones only, with some absent. This sample has 95,000 to 100,000 clones, with approximately 88% found just once. The source was peripheral blood, collected 28 days after the second AZD1222 dose. These receptors were obtained from an adult who received the AZD1222 COVID-19 vaccine.

This rearrangement joins TRBV7-9 to TRBJ2-6; possibly TRBD1 or TRBD2 for D (5 bases each). Deletions cut 5 bases from V and 1 base from J, with 12 bases between. This CDR3 spans 16 amino acids. Germline CDR1 and CDR2: SEHNR and FQNEAQ (reference sequence). The CDR3 sequence: CASSVSGGSGANVLTF. CDR3 nucleotides: TGTGCCAGCAGCGTGTCTGGGGGATCTGGGGCCAACGTCCTGACTTTC.

This clone was counted a few times. The chain links TRBV4-1 to TRBJ2-7; D not resolved. V lost 4 bases and J 0 bases, leaving 10 bases between the germline ends. This CDR3 spans 14 amino acids. In germline, CDR1 is MGHRA, CDR2 YSYEKL. The CDR3: CASSPTELSYEQYF. The CDR3 DNA reads TGCGCCAGCAGCCCGACGGAGCTCTCCTACGAGCAGTACTTC.

A single count supports this clone. The chain carries TRBV25-1 and TRBJ1-1; 8 nucleotides agree with TRBD1. Trimming took 3 bases from V and 5 from J; bases not matched to a gene: 5. Germline V gene data show CDR1 as MGHDK and CDR2 as SYGVNS. The CDR3 has 14 amino acids. CDR3: CASSDRGPWTEAFF. As DNA, the CDR3 is TGTGCCAGCAGTGACAGGGGGCCATGGACTGAAGCTTTCTTT.

The chain recombines TRBV11-2 with TRBJ2-7, with TRBD1 identical over 10 bases. This CDR3 has 15 amino acids. Germline V CDR1 and CDR2: SGHAT, FQNNGV. The J segment lost 3 bases and the V segment lost 5 bases, leaving 7 bases of the junction unmatched. The CDR3 region has the DNA TGTGCCAGCAGCCTCAAGGGACAGGGGTTCTACGAGCAGTACTTC. It specifies CASSLKGQGFYEQYF. The variable domain in full, with the rest retrieved from reference TRBV11-2 and TRBJ2-7, is EAGVAQSPRYKIIEKRQSVAFWCNPISGHATLYWYQQILGQGPKLLIQFQNNGVVDDSQLPKDRFSAERLKGVDSTLKIQPAKLEDSAVYLCASSLKGQGFYEQYFGPGTRLTVT.

This clone was seen just once. J is TRBJ2-1 and V is TRBV6-2 or TRBV6-3; TRBD1 agrees at 9 bases. The V gene end was trimmed by 2 bases and the J gene end by 10 bases; junction bases not matched to a gene: 15. CDR1 MNHEY and CDR2 SVGEGT come from the germline V gene. CDR3 size: 17 residues. The CDR3 coding sequence is TGTGCCAGCAGTTACAACAGGGACAGGGATGGGGGTTGGGAGCAGTTCTTC. Translation gives CASSYNRDRDGGWEQFF.

This clone was counted once. The chain is built from TRBV3-1 (or the pseudogene TRBV3-2) and TRBJ1-1; 8 nucleotides align to TRBD1. Trimming cost V 3 bases and J 6 bases; bases outside gene matches: 12. Per germline, CDR1 LGHDT and CDR2 YNNKEL (reference sequence). This CDR3 is 16 amino acids long. CDR3 sequence reads: CASSHNWDRTQAEAFF. CDR3 coding DNA: TGTGCCAGCAGCCATAATTGGGACAGGACTCAGGCTGAAGCTTTCTTT.

This chain links TRBV7-9 with TRBJ1-1; 9 nucleotides match TRBD1. The CDR3 extends over 17 amino acids. The germline V gene encodes CDR1 SEHNR and CDR2 FQNEAQ (reference sequence). J lost 0 bases, V lost 5 bases, and 10 bases had no gene match. CDR3: CASSRGTGRGLNTEAFF. CDR3 DNA sequence: TGTGCCAGCAGCCGTGGGACAGGGCGTGGGTTGAACACTGAAGCTTTCTTT.

The chain carries TRBV7-2 and TRBJ1-4, with 10 positions matching TRBD1. This CDR3 region has 18 residues. Per germline, CDR1 SGHTA and CDR2 FQGNSA. V lost 5 bases, J lost 7 bases, and 16 bases stayed unmatched. The CDR3 loop reads CASSPWGTGAAGGEKLFF. In nucleotides, the CDR3 is TGTGCCAGCAGCCCTTGGGGGACAGGGGCCGCCGGGGGTGAAAAACTGTTTTTT.

The genes are TRBV10-2 and TRBJ2-7; TRBD2 agrees at 7 bases. The CDR3 consists of 15 residues. The germline V gene has CDR1 WSHSY and CDR2 SAAADI. The V gene end was trimmed by 0 bases and the J gene end by 1 base; junction bases not matched to a gene: 3. In DNA form, the CDR3 reads TGCGCCAGCAGTGAGTCCGGGACTATGTCCTACGAGCAGTACTTC. This translates into CASSESGTMSYEQYF.

This clone was recorded once. The genes are TRBV28 and TRBJ1-6, with 9 bases that match TRBD1. The V gene end was trimmed by 2 bases and the J gene end by 10 bases; junction bases not matched to a gene: 3. Germline CDR1 reads MDHEN; CDR2 reads SYDVKM. The CDR3 contains 14 residues. CDR3 sequence reads: CASSLGTGRSPLHF. CDR3 nucleotides: TGTGCCAGCAGTTTAGGGACAGGGAGGTCACCCCTCCACTTT.

This chain joins TRBV7-3 and TRBJ2-3, with 8 nucleotides matching TRBD2. The CDR3 covers 16 residues. V trimming: 5 bases; J trimming: 6 bases; junction bases outside the gene matches: 13. The germline V gene has CDR1 SGHTA and CDR2 FQGTGA. The CDR3 bases are TGTGCCAGCAGCCTATCCTCGTTAGGCGGGGGGGATACGCAGTATTTT. This codes for CASSLSSLGGGDTQYF.

The V and J genes are TRBV7-2 and TRBJ2-2; D not resolved. Trimming stripped 1 base from V and 5 bases from J, with 11 bases between. Germline CDR1 SGHTA, CDR2 FQGNSA. The CDR3 totals 15 residues. In DNA form, the CDR3 reads TGTGCCAGCAGCTTAGGGGCTAGTTGGACCGGGGAGCTGTTTTTT. Translating it yields CASSLGASWTGELFF.

The V gene is TRBV6-5, the J gene TRBJ1-2; 8 bases align to TRBD1. The CDR3 totals 16 residues. Trimming cost V 1 base and J 8 bases; bases outside gene matches: 12. Per germline, CDR1 MNHEY and CDR2 SVGAGI. The CDR3 sequence is CASSYLGLQGARGYTF. The CDR3, as DNA: TGTGCCAGCAGTTACTTAGGTTTGCAGGGGGCGAGGGGCTACACCTTC.

V is TRBV12-3 or TRBV12-4 and J is TRBJ1-3; D unclear. The CDR3 has 12 residues. The ends were cut back, 6 bases at V and 0 bases at J, with 3 bases in the middle. The CDR3, as DNA: TGTGCCAGCAGCGCCTCTGGAAACACCATATATTTT. It translates to CASSASGNTIYF.

The chain uses TRBV5-4 and TRBJ2-7; TRBD2 matches at 13 bases. Germline lookup yields CDR1 SGHNT and CDR2 YYREEE (reference sequence). J was trimmed by 2 bases and V by 4 bases; bases with no gene match: 3. This CDR3 has 15 amino acids. Here the CDR3 reads CASSTGTSGTYEQYF. Here the CDR3 DNA reads TGTGCCAGCAGCACCGGGACTAGCGGGACCTACGAGCAGTACTTC.

CDR3 sequence reads: CASSLGGRNYGYTF. CDR3 nucleotide sequence: TGTGCCAGCAGCCTTGGAGGCAGAAACTATGGCTACACCTTC. The chain joins TRBV7-2 to TRBJ1-2; D gene unclear. V was trimmed by 5 bases and J by 2 bases, leaving 12 bases between them. The CDR3 has 14 amino acids. CDR1 SGHTA and CDR2 FQGNSA come from the germline V gene.